Given below is one T cell receptor beta chain in context. Processing was applied to graft tissue in order to liberate intraepithelial and lamina propria lymphocytes. The record originates from a study of graft-versus-host responses after intestinal transplantation. The trim removed 1 base at V and 6 bases at J, leaving 8 bases unmatched. The germline gives CDR1 SGHAT, CDR2 FQNNGV. The CDR3 contains 15 residues. Clones were sequenced by immunoSEQ multiplex PCR, and TCRdb holds only the in-frame ones, with some missing. This table holds 9,500 to 10,000 clones, approximately 80% found once. The sequenced sample was ileum tissue, obtained 527 days after intestinal transplant. The TCR originated in a human patient who received an intestinal transplant, so some T cells may come from the graft donor. The V and J genes are TRBV11-2 and TRBJ2-7; 8 nucleotides match TRBD2. DNA for the CDR3: TGTGCCAGCAGCTTAGCGGGGGGGAGAGTTCTCGAGCAGTACTTC. Translated: CASSLAGGRVLEQYF.